The present T cell receptor beta chain was sequenced within a study of cytomegalovirus exposure and HLA in healthy donors. The PCR contained 60 Vbeta and 13 Jbeta primers. TCRdb keeps only in-frame clones here, not all; method: immunoSEQ multiplex PCR. Of a few hundred thousand clones in the sample, around nine tenths are singletons; the top ten hold 1.7%. Germline trimming cut 6 bases from V and 7 bases from J; bases unmatched to any gene: 16. The germline V gene encodes CDR1 SNHLY and CDR2 FYNNEI. This CDR3 spans 17 amino acids. The receptor was isolated from a girl aged 2-10 years in good health and CMV-seronegative. V is TRBV2 and J is TRBJ1-3, with TRBD1 matching 9 bases. Sequenced input: PBMCs. For the CDR3, the DNA is TGTGCCAGCAGCCTCCGGGACAGGGTCCCTCTCGGGAACACCATATATTTT. Its translation is CASSLRDRVPLGNTIYF.